A single sample is the source of the 7 T cell receptor beta chains below, sequenced in a study of blood T cell repertoires in COVID-19 (TCRdb year 2020). Library creation used the immunoSEQ multiplex PCR assay. In TCRdb, the immuneACCESS table is reduced to in-frame sequences with V and J assigned. These tables do not hold every clone; where another copy was compared, an unresolved V gene accounts for under half, and the others remain unexplained. The sample table holds over 35,000 clones, of which approximately 85% were seen once. The ten largest clones capture roughly 34% of the sample. Sequenced sample: peripheral blood. These receptors all come from an elderly woman with COVID-19, enrolled during active disease.

The V gene is TRBV10-3, the J gene TRBJ1-5; no clear D. V was cut by 3 bases and J by 6 bases, with 6 bases left in between. Germline CDR1 and CDR2: ENHRY and SYGVKD. The CDR3 is made up of 12 amino acids. CDR3 DNA: TGTGCCATCAGTGATTCCTTTCAGCCCCAGCATTTT. Protein: CAISDSFQPQHF.

The gene calls are TRBV21-1 and TRBJ1-2; the table's D call TRBD1 went unverified against the DNA. TRBV21-1 is noted as a pseudogene. The CDR3 runs 15 residues. In nucleotides, the CDR3 is TGTGCCAGCAGAGGTCGACAGTTAGCTAACTATGGCTACACCTTC. As protein: CASRGRQLANYGYTF.

The V call is TRBV5-1, the J call TRBJ2-7; 10 bases match TRBD1. V dropped 2 bases and J dropped 2; count of bases not matched to a gene: 4. Germline CDR1 SGHRS, CDR2 YFSETQ. The CDR3 loop spans 15 amino acids. CDR3: CASSLPGTGAYEQYF. Written as DNA, the CDR3 is TGCGCCAGCAGCTTACCCGGGACAGGGGCCTACGAGCAGTACTTC.

CDR3 coding DNA: TGTGCCAGCAGTTCGGACAGGGTCTATGAGCAGTTCTTC. Translating it yields CASSSDRVYEQFF. The chain uses TRBV6-2 or TRBV6-3 and TRBJ2-1; 8 nucleotides agree with TRBD1. J was trimmed by 8 bases and V by 4 bases; bases with no gene match: 4. Germline assignment: CDR1 MNHEY and CDR2 SVGEGT. The CDR3 runs to 13 residues.

The chain joins TRBV6-1 to TRBJ2-7; 11 positions agree with TRBD2. The CDR3 extends over 16 amino acids. The V gene's germline CDR1 is MNHNS and CDR2 SASEGT. V trimming: 4 bases; J trimming: 3 bases; junction bases outside the gene matches: 8. DNA for the CDR3: TGTGCCAGCAGTGGAACTAGCGGGAGTGGAGGCTACGAGCAGTACTTC. Its protein product is CASSGTSGSGGYEQYF.

The chain couples TRBV5-1 to TRBJ2-7; a possible D gene is TRBD2 (6 bases). The ends were cut back, 1 base at V and 7 bases at J, with 24 bases in the middle. Germline V gives CDR1 SGHRS, CDR2 YFSETQ. The CDR3 is 17 amino acids. The CDR3 DNA is TGCGCCAGCAGCTTGAGTCTCCTTCGGGGGTTAGCGGAAGAGCAGTACTTC. It codes for CASSLSLLRGLAEEQYF.

The chain employs TRBV24-1 and TRBJ1-1, with 7 positions matching TRBD1. The CDR3 covers 17 residues. The trim removed 4 bases at V and 0 bases at J, leaving 10 bases unmatched. Per germline, CDR1 KGHDR and CDR2 SFDVKD. The CDR3 sequence: CATSDHGQESMNTEAFF. CDR3 nucleotide sequence: TGTGCCACCAGTGACCACGGACAGGAGAGTATGAACACTGAAGCTTTCTTT.